What follows is one T cell receptor beta chain and its context. This record belongs to a study of T cells expressing NK-cell markers. Germline V gives CDR1 SGHTA, CDR2 FQGNSA. CDR3 length: 14 residues. TCRdb reprocessed the 5' RACE reads, keeping one entry per CDR3 protein, no DNA. The sample features hundreds of thousands of distinct CDR3 sequences, with approximately 3.6% in its top ten. The source material was blood T cells: a sorted CD56 or NKG2C T cell subset, CD4+ or CD8+ T cells, or bulk PBMC T cells (not recorded which). The clonotype was recovered from a man younger than 35 in good health. The chain has TRBV7-2 and TRBJ2-2; the D call from TCRdb, TRBD1, cannot be confirmed without DNA. CDR3 loop: CASSGRGSTGELFF. Looking up the rest from reference TRBV7-2 and TRBJ2-2 gives the full variable domain: GAGVSQSPSNKVTEKGKDVELRCDPISGHTALYWYRQSLGQGLEFLIYFQGNSAPDKSGLPSDRFSAERTGGSVSTLTIQRTQQEDSAVYLCASSGRGSTGELFFGEGSRLTVL.